The source of this T cell receptor beta chain is a study of human T cells and chemical hapten exposure. With 4 bases clipped from V and 2 bases from J, the junction kept 9 bases outside the gene matches. CDR3 length: 18 residues. Looked up from germline, CDR1 is LGHDT and CDR2 is YNNKEL (reference sequence). A single record per CDR3 protein comes from TCRdb applying MiXCR to the RACE reads. The sample shows around 300,000 distinct CDR3 sequences, around 5% of them seen only once. Time point noted: pre-sensitization, week 0. The treatment is: therapeutic diphenylcyclopropenone sensitization with weekly scalp DPC. Study-level results: Counts of TCRs expanded at PT1 correlated positively with patch test score.

The table lists this clonotype with many counts. Antigen unknown. The V gene is TRBV3-1, the J gene TRBJ1-6; 9 bases map to TRBD1. The sequences come from whole blood, collected in connection with sensitization to the hapten diphenylcyclopropenone (DPC). This clonotype was sampled from a woman aged 18-29 years with alopecia areata. Some clones in this sample may be carry-over from other donors' samples. The CDR3 bases are TGTGCCAGCAGCCTGGGACAGGGAGACGTGACCTATAATTCACCCCTCCACTTT. It translates to CASSLGQGDVTYNSPLHF.